These 7 T cell receptor beta chains were sequenced from one sample in a study of cytomegalovirus exposure and HLA in healthy donors. A multiplex PCR was run with 60 Vbeta primers and 13 Jbeta primers. Repertoires were generated with immunoSEQ multiplex PCR, while TCRdb's copy carries only in-frame clones and drops some. Of over 150,000 clones in the sample, 60% to 85% were seen once. Sequencing was done on a sample of PBMCs. The receptor source for this set is a male donor in good health and CMV-seronegative.

The rearrangement links TRBV19 to TRBJ2-5; D unresolved. The CDR3 is 12 residues long. V was clipped by 3 bases and J by 2 bases, with 4 bases between them. Per germline, CDR1 LNHDA and CDR2 SQIVND (reference sequence). The chain's CDR3 is CASSIEQETQYF. As DNA, the CDR3 is TGTGCCAGTAGTATTGAGCAAGAGACCCAGTACTTC.

The chain recombines TRBV7-9 with TRBJ2-1, with TRBD2 identical over 7 bases. The CDR3 sequence is 15 residues long. Germline V gene lookup returns CDR1 SEHNR and CDR2 FQNEAQ (reference sequence). J lost 8 bases, V lost 7 bases, and 14 bases had no gene match. The CDR3 reads CASKLVGGSGDEQFF. DNA for the CDR3: TGTGCCAGCAAACTGGTGGGCGGGAGCGGCGATGAGCAGTTCTTC.

The genes are TRBV9 and TRBJ2-1; the match to TRBD2 covers 12 bases. CDR3 length: 15 amino acids. The junction had 6 bases not matched to a gene; V was cut back by 4 bases and J by 7 bases. Germline-derived CDR1 and CDR2 are SGDLS and YYNGEE. The DNA for the CDR3 is TGTGCCAGCAGCACCTATGGGACTAGCGGGAATGAGCAGTTCTTC. Its protein product is CASSTYGTSGNEQFF.

The chain is built from TRBV11-3 and TRBJ2-1; 11 positions agree with TRBD2. This CDR3 is 15 amino acids long. The germline V gene has CDR1 SGHNT and CDR2 YENEEA. J lost 4 bases, V lost 5 bases, and 4 bases had no gene match. In DNA, the CDR3 is TGTGCCAGCAGCCTCGGGACTAGCGGATACAATGAGCAGTTCTTC. It translates to CASSLGTSGYNEQFF.

V gene TRBV6-6 combines with J gene TRBJ1-5, with 8 bases matching TRBD1. This CDR3 contains 15 residues. V dropped 5 bases and J dropped 2; count of bases not matched to a gene: 5. Per the germline V gene, CDR1 is MNHNY and CDR2 is SVGAGI (reference sequence). The chain's CDR3 is CASSLGTGGNQPQHF. CDR3 sequence (DNA): TGTGCCAGCAGTCTAGGGACAGGCGGCAATCAGCCCCAGCATTTT.

The CDR3 loop reads CASSFILNTEAFF. The CDR3 region has the DNA TGTGCCAGTAGTTTTATCCTGAACACTGAAGCTTTCTTT. The chain joins TRBV19 to TRBJ1-1; D call uncertain. This CDR3 comprises 13 residues. With 5 bases removed from V and 0 bases from J, the gap between germline ends came to 7 bases. Germline V lookup: CDR1 LNHDA, CDR2 SQIVND (reference sequence).

The V and J genes are TRBV11-2 and TRBJ2-5; D not certain. The CDR3 covers 11 residues. The V and J ends lost 3 bases and 5 bases respectively, with 4 bases between them. Germline values: CDR1 SGHAT, CDR2 FQNNGV. Written as DNA, the CDR3 is TGTGCCAGCAGCTTCAGTGAGACCCAGTACTTC. This gives the protein CASSFSETQYF.